The 2 T cell receptor beta chains in this list originate from one sample, sequenced in a study of blood T cell repertoires in COVID-19. Profiled with immunoSEQ multiplex PCR; TCRdb holds only in-frame clones, not every one. The data hold 110,000 or so clones, with around 85% observed a single time. Sequenced input: peripheral blood. The receptor source for this set is a man aged 50 to 59 with acute or convalescent COVID-19.

The rearrangement joins TRBV30 to TRBJ1-2, with D maybe TRBD1 (6 bases). Germline values: CDR1 GTSNPN, CDR2 SVGIG (reference sequence). Trimming pared 0 bases from V and 6 bases from J, leaving 20 bases between. This CDR3 comprises 16 residues. In DNA, the CDR3 is TGTGCCTGGAGTGTAAATCGAGGGCAGGGGAGGGATGGCTACACCTTC. This codes for CAWSVNRGQGRDGYTF.

The DNA for the CDR3 is TGTGCCAGCAGTCGACAGGGGGCAAATGGCTACACCTTC. This codes for CASSRQGANGYTF. The rearrangement joins TRBV12-3 or TRBV12-4 to TRBJ1-2; 10 bases are shared with TRBD1. The CDR3 has 13 amino acids. Trimming took 5 bases from V and 6 from J; bases not matched to a gene: 3.